What follows are 23 T cell receptor beta chains derived from one specimen sequenced in a study of radiotherapy plus CTLA-4 blockade in lung cancer. Assay: immunoSEQ multiplex PCR; the TCRdb copy retains only in-frame clones and omits some. In the table there are approximately 75,000 clones, approximately 78% of which are singletons. This sample comprised peripheral blood, obtained from a patient treated with radiotherapy plus ipilimumab. The receptors shown here come from a human donor with non-small cell lung cancer who had a complete response to radiotherapy plus ipilimumab.

This chain joins TRBV30 and TRBJ1-1, with unresolved D. Trimming removed 0 bases from V and 8 bases from J, with 10 bases in between. Germline V gene sequence: CDR1 GTSNPN, CDR2 SVGIG (reference sequence). The CDR3 length is 12 residues. The CDR3 DNA reads as TGTGCCTGGAGTGTAATATCAGAGGAAGCTTTCTTT. Its protein product is CAWSVISEEAFF. The full variable domain, in which reference TRBV30 and TRBJ1-1 provide the parts outside the CDR3, is SQTIHQWPATLVQPVGSPLSLECTVEGTSNPNLYWYRQAAGRGLQLLFYSVGIGQISSEVPQNLSASRPQDRQFILSSKKLLLSDSGFYLCAWSVISEEAFFGQGTRLTVV.

The chain links TRBV6-6 to TRBJ2-5, with D hard to call. Germline CDR1 is MNHNY and CDR2 is SVGAGI (reference sequence). V was cut by 5 bases and J by 2 bases, with 3 bases left in between. The CDR3 runs to 11 residues. CDR3 DNA: TGTGCCAGCAGTGAGCAAGAGACCCAGTACTTC. Encoded protein: CASSEQETQYF.

The chain combines TRBV30 with TRBJ2-3; possible D gene TRBD2, 6 bases. V gave up 0 bases and J gave up 2 bases, with 9 bases separating them. Germline V gene lookup returns CDR1 GTSNPN and CDR2 SVGIG (reference sequence). CDR3 size: 14 residues. The CDR3 DNA follows: TGTGCCTGGAGTGTCGGGAGTGCCACAGATACGCAGTATTTT. It specifies CAWSVGSATDTQYF.

There are a few counts of this clone. V is TRBV6-6 and J is TRBJ2-7; TRBD1 is a possible D gene (5 bases). CDR3 length: 13 residues. The V gene's germline CDR1 is MNHNY and CDR2 SVGAGI (reference sequence). The germline V and J ends were trimmed by 5 bases and 3 bases, with 11 bases remaining between them. The CDR3 is CASSTFQGYEQYF. CDR3 DNA: TGTGCCAGCAGTACGTTTCAGGGCTACGAGCAGTACTTC.

CDR3 nucleotides: TGTGCCAGTACTCGCACAACTAGCGGGGTTTACAATGAGCAGTTCTTC. Protein product: CASTRTTSGVYNEQFF. The chain joins TRBV19 to TRBJ2-1; 10 bases agree with TRBD2. The CDR3 is made up of 16 amino acids. Per germline, CDR1 LNHDA and CDR2 SQIVND (reference sequence). The J segment lost 4 bases and the V segment lost 7 bases, leaving 10 bases of the junction unmatched.

The table lists this clone with a few counts. The chain combines TRBV7-9 with TRBJ1-4, with D possibly matching TRBD1 (5 bases). This CDR3 has 17 residues. The germline V gene encodes CDR1 SEHNR and CDR2 FQNEAQ (reference sequence). The germline V and J ends were trimmed by 1 base and 0 bases, with 12 bases remaining between them. CDR3 protein: CASSLEDGATTNEKLFF. The DNA of the CDR3 is TGTGCCAGCAGCTTAGAGGACGGGGCCACAACTAATGAAAAACTGTTTTTT.

This chain links TRBV9 with TRBJ2-3; a weak D match, TRBD2 (6 bases). This CDR3 contains 14 residues. The germline gives CDR1 SGDLS, CDR2 YYNGEE. V was cut by 0 bases and J by 4 bases, with 9 bases left in between. The CDR3 DNA follows: TGTGCCAGCAGCGTAGTCGGGGACTCAGATACGCAGTATTTT. Its translation: CASSVVGDSDTQYF.

This rearrangement joins TRBV2 to TRBJ2-5, with D tentatively TRBD1 or TRBD2 (5 bases each). The germline V and J ends were trimmed by 3 bases and 2 bases, with 10 bases remaining between them. CDR3 size: 14 residues. The germline gives CDR1 SNHLY, CDR2 FYNNEI. This chain's CDR3 is CASSDAGRQETQYF. CDR3 coding DNA: TGTGCCAGCAGTGATGCAGGGAGACAAGAGACCCAGTACTTC.

V is TRBV2 and J is TRBJ1-6, with a weak D call TRBD1 (5 bases). Trimming cost V 7 bases and J 6 bases, with 13 bases left between them. CDR3 size: 14 residues. Germline lookup yields CDR1 SNHLY and CDR2 FYNNEI. The CDR3, as DNA: TGTGCCAGCAAGGGGAGCGTAGGTAATTCACCCCTCCACTTT. Amino acid sequence: CASKGSVGNSPLHF.

The chain joins TRBV7-8 to TRBJ1-5; D ambiguous. CDR3 size: 15 residues. V was pared by 6 bases and J by 2 bases, with 14 bases between. Germline loops: CDR1 SGHVS, CDR2 FQNEAQ. The CDR3 bases are TGTGCCAGCAGACCGGGCCCAGTCGGCAATCAGCCCCAGCATTTT. Its translation: CASRPGPVGNQPQHF.

This sequence joins TRBV19 and TRBJ1-2, with a tentative D call TRBD1 (5 bases). The CDR3 loop spans 15 amino acids. Deletions cut 1 base from V and 4 bases from J, with 13 bases between. The germline gives CDR1 LNHDA, CDR2 SQIVND (reference sequence). CDR3 nucleotide sequence: TGTGCCAGTAGTATAGGGGGCAGGGTAGGCTATGGCTACACCTTC. Its protein product is CASSIGGRVGYGYTF.

The chain has TRBV5-4 and TRBJ1-2; 10 bases fit TRBD1. The V segment lost 4 bases and the J segment 4 bases; nucleotides outside the gene matches: 10. The germline V gene has CDR1 SGHNT and CDR2 YYREEE (reference sequence). The CDR3 has 16 residues. As DNA, the CDR3 is TGTGCCAGCAGCGTCTCAGCCGGACAGGGGGTCTATGGCTACACCTTC. This encodes CASSVSAGQGVYGYTF.

This clone was detected only once. V usage is TRBV6-1 and J usage is TRBJ2-1, with 9 bases matching TRBD2. J was trimmed by 4 bases and V by 8 bases; bases with no gene match: 6. Germline-derived CDR1 and CDR2 are MNHNS and SASEGT. The CDR3 runs to 14 residues. The DNA for the CDR3 is TGTGCCAGCGTTCCGGGACTAGCTTACAATGAGCAGTTCTTC. It translates to CASVPGLAYNEQFF.

The V call is TRBV6-5, the J call TRBJ2-2; TRBD2 agrees at 8 bases. The J segment lost 7 bases and the V segment lost 2 bases, leaving 9 bases of the junction unmatched. The CDR3 is 16 amino acids. Germline CDR1 MNHEY, CDR2 SVGAGI. CDR3 bases: TGTGCCAGCAGTTACGAAAGCGGGAGTTATGACGGGGAGCTGTTTTTT. Amino acid sequence: CASSYESGSYDGELFF.

This clone was detected a few times. CDR3 region: CASSFRQVGTQYF. The CDR3 region has the DNA TGTGCCAGCAGTTTTCGTCAAGTTGGGACCCAGTACTTC. The chain couples TRBV27 to TRBJ2-5; unclear D gene. The germline V and J ends were trimmed by 3 bases and 7 bases, with 12 bases remaining between them. CDR3 size: 13 residues. The germline CDR1 and CDR2 sequences are MNHEY and SMNVEV (reference sequence).

The CDR3 loop reads CASSESDRVGEKLFF. The CDR3 region has the DNA TGTGCCAGCAGTGAATCGGACAGGGTGGGTGAAAAACTGTTTTTT. This sequence joins TRBV25-1 and TRBJ1-4; 8 bases fit TRBD1. Trimming cost V 1 base and J 7 bases; bases outside gene matches: 5. Germline assignment: CDR1 MGHDK and CDR2 SYGVNS. The CDR3 runs 15 residues.

The chain joins TRBV19 to TRBJ1-5, with D perhaps TRBD1 (5 bases). V lost 6 bases and J 0 bases, leaving 12 bases between the germline ends. From germline, CDR1 is LNHDA and CDR2 SQIVND (reference sequence). This CDR3 has 15 amino acids. CDR3 nucleotide sequence: TGTGCCAGTAGCAACCGACAGAGTAGCAATCAGCCCCAGCATTTT. Amino acids: CASSNRQSSNQPQHF.

The rearrangement uses TRBV27 and TRBJ1-4; maybe TRBD1 (6 bases). Trimming removed 3 bases at V and 6 bases at J, with 20 bases between. The CDR3 contains 17 residues. CDR1 and CDR2 from the germline V gene are MNHEY and SMNVEV (reference sequence). The CDR3 DNA reads as TGTGCCAGCAGTTTCTGGGGGGCGGGGGTACGGGATGAAAAACTGTTTTTT. This gives the protein CASSFWGAGVRDEKLFF. Combining the CDR3 with reference TRBV27 and TRBJ1-4 gives the whole variable domain EAQVTQNPRYLITVTGKKLTVTCSQNMNHEYMSWYRQDPGLGLRQIYYSMNVEVTDKGDVPEGYKVSRKEKRNFPLILESPSPNQTSLYFCASSFWGAGVRDEKLFFGSGTQLSVL.

The rearrangement links TRBV5-4 to TRBJ2-1; TRBD2 aligns across 10 bases. The V gene's germline CDR1 is SGHNT and CDR2 YYREEE (reference sequence). The CDR3 loop spans 18 amino acids. V dropped 0 bases and J dropped 0; count of bases not matched to a gene: 6. DNA of the CDR3: TGTGCCAGCAGCTTGGGACTAGCGGGCCCGAGCTCCTACAATGAGCAGTTCTTC. This encodes CASSLGLAGPSSYNEQFF.

The V call is TRBV5-1, the J call TRBJ1-1; D might be TRBD1 (5 bases). CDR1 and CDR2 (germline): SGHRS, YFSETQ. The CDR3 runs to 15 residues. The ends were cut back, 5 bases at V and 5 bases at J, with 19 bases in the middle. CDR3 DNA sequence: TGCGCCAGCAGAACTACAGGTACCTCGAATACTGAAGCTTTCTTT. Protein product: CASRTTGTSNTEAFF.

V and J are TRBV5-1 and TRBJ2-7; 9 nucleotides match TRBD1. With 1 base clipped from V and 5 bases from J, the junction kept 10 bases outside the gene matches. This CDR3 is 16 amino acids long. Germline V gene lookup returns CDR1 SGHRS and CDR2 YFSETQ. The CDR3 coding sequence is TGCGCCAGCAGCTTGACGCCACCGGGACAGGGTAACGAGCAGTACTTC. Encoded protein: CASSLTPPGQGNEQYF.

J is TRBJ1-2 and V is TRBV19; D is possibly TRBD1 (5 bases). Germline-derived CDR1 and CDR2 are LNHDA and SQIVND (reference sequence). Trimming stripped 5 bases from V and 1 base from J, with 17 bases between. This CDR3 is built from 16 residues. The CDR3 protein is CASSPSGRINNYGYTF. The CDR3 DNA reads TGTGCCAGTAGTCCCTCGGGACGGATTAATAACTATGGCTACACCTTC.

The V gene is TRBV2, the J gene TRBJ2-3, with D possibly being TRBD1 or TRBD2 (5 bases each). The CDR3 totals 14 residues. V lost 3 bases and J 4 bases, leaving 11 bases between the germline ends. Germline CDR1 and CDR2: SNHLY and FYNNEI. CDR3 loop: CASSDLGGADTQYF. For the CDR3, the DNA is TGTGCCAGCAGTGATCTTGGGGGAGCAGATACGCAGTATTTT.